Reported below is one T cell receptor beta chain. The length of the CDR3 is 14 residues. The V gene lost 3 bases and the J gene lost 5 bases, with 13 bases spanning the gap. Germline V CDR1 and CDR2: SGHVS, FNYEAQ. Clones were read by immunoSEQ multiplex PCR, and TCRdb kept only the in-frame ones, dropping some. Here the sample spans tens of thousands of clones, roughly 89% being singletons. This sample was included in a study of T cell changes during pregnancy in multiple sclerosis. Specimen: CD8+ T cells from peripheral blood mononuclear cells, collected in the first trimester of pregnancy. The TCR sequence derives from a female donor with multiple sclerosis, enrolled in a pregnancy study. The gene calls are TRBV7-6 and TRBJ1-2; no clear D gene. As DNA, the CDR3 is TGTGCCAGCAGCTTTTCGGACGGAGGGTATGGCTACACCTTC. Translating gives CASSFSDGGYGYTF.